Following are 28 T cell receptor beta chains from one sample sequenced in a study of blood T cells in healthy people across ages. Primers used in a second PCR of roughly 7 to 11 cycles were a sample-barcoded 5' primer and a J-beta primer mix. MiXCR, run by TCRdb on the 5' RACE reads, gives a single entry per CDR3 protein. The sample lists hundreds of thousands of distinct CDR3 sequences; approximately 40% were seen once. The specimen was blood. The receptors shown here come from a man at least 80 years old in good health.

This clonotype was seen a handful of times. The V and J genes are TRBV2 and TRBJ2-7, with 7 bases aligning to TRBD1. Germline V gene lookup returns CDR1 SNHLY and CDR2 FYNNEI. The CDR3 extends over 12 amino acids. With 4 bases clipped from V and 10 bases from J, the junction kept 7 bases outside the gene matches. The CDR3 sequence: CASSGQGAVQYF. The DNA for the CDR3 is TGTGCCAGCAGTGGACAGGGAGCTGTTCAGTACTTC.

DNA of the CDR3: TGTGCCAGCTCACCAAGGCTGGGACAGGAAAAGAAAATGAACACTGAAGCTTTCTTT. It translates to CASSPRLGQEKKMNTEAFF. The rearrangement joins TRBV18 to TRBJ1-1, with 8 bases lining up with TRBD1. Trimming took 2 bases from V and 0 from J; bases not matched to a gene: 14. Germline assignment: CDR1 KGHSH and CDR2 LQKENI. The CDR3 is made up of 19 amino acids.

V usage is TRBV10-3 and J usage is TRBJ2-1; 7 nucleotides agree with TRBD2. This CDR3 spans 17 amino acids. CDR1 and CDR2 from the germline V gene are ENHRY and SYGVKD. The junction had 12 bases not matched to a gene; V was cut back by 2 bases and J by 5 bases. The CDR3 DNA sequence: TGTGCCATCAGTGAGAGTCAGGCTAGCGGAGACAACAATGAGCAGTTCTTC. This encodes CAISESQASGDNNEQFF.

The rearrangement joins TRBV7-2 to TRBJ2-7; 8 nucleotides align to TRBD2. Germline V gene lookup returns CDR1 SGHTA and CDR2 FQGNSA. The CDR3 consists of 17 residues. V lost 1 base to trimming and J lost 0 bases; unmatched junction nucleotides: 8. The CDR3 loop is CASSLVGGGLSSYEQYF. Written as DNA, the CDR3 is TGTGCCAGCAGCTTAGTGGGCGGGGGGCTCAGCTCCTACGAGCAGTACTTC. Based on the CDR3 plus reference TRBV7-2 and TRBJ2-7, the full variable domain is GAGVSQSPSNKVTEKGKDVELRCDPISGHTALYWYRQSLGQGLEFLIYFQGNSAPDKSGLPSDRFSAERTGGSVSTLTIQRTQQEDSAVYLCASSLVGGGLSSYEQYFGPGTRLTVT.

V is TRBV19 and J is TRBJ2-7; D possibly corresponds to TRBD2 (5 bases). CDR3 length: 13 residues. Germline-derived CDR1 and CDR2 are LNHDA and SQIVND (reference sequence). The ends were cut back, 1 base at V and 6 bases at J, with 10 bases in the middle. This CDR3 reads CASSIGAEGEQYF. DNA for the CDR3: TGTGCCAGTAGTATAGGGGCAGAGGGCGAGCAGTACTTC.

V usage is TRBV6-2 or TRBV6-3 and J usage is TRBJ2-5; D is unresolved. The V and J ends lost 7 bases and 3 bases respectively, with 15 bases between them. CDR1 is MNHEY and CDR2 is SVGEGT in the germline V gene. The CDR3 spans 14 residues. This chain's CDR3 is CASNPQYLKETQYF. The CDR3, as DNA: TGTGCCAGCAACCCCCAGTACCTAAAAGAGACCCAGTACTTC.

The chain employs TRBV6-5 and TRBJ2-7, with 14 positions matching TRBD2. The DNA end is a closer match to TRBJ2-5, so the J assignment may be wrong. The germline V gene encodes CDR1 MNHEY and CDR2 SVGAGI. CDR3 size: 16 residues. The CDR3 here is CASSPGTSGSFKTQYF. The CDR3 DNA reads TGTGCCAGCAGTCCCGGGACTAGCGGGAGTTTTAAGACCCAGTACTTC.

This chain joins TRBV6-2 or TRBV6-3 and TRBJ1-2; TRBD1 matches 7 bases. This CDR3 has 15 amino acids. The germline CDR1 and CDR2 sequences are MNHEY and SVGEGT. Germline trimming cut 5 bases from V and 6 bases from J; bases unmatched to any gene: 12. The CDR3 DNA follows: TGTGCCAGCAGTCGAGGGACAGCTGGAGTCGATGGCTACACCTTC. Translation gives CASSRGTAGVDGYTF.

The J gene is TRBJ2-1, the V gene TRBV24-1; TRBD2 aligns across 10 bases. The CDR3 covers 14 residues. J gave up 3 bases and V 7 bases, and 2 bases lay outside the gene matches. Per the germline V gene, CDR1 is KGHDR and CDR2 is SFDVKD. The CDR3 bases are TGTGCCACCAGCGGGACTAGCGACTACAATGAGCAGTTCTTC. It is translated as CATSGTSDYNEQFF.

The rearrangement joins TRBV20-1 to TRBJ1-5; 7 bases fit TRBD1. V was pared by 3 bases and J by 2 bases, with 7 bases of the junction left unmatched. This CDR3 contains 15 residues. Germline V gene sequence: CDR1 DFQATT, CDR2 SNEGSKA (reference sequence). For the CDR3, the DNA is TGCAGTGCTAGTCGACCTACAGGGGGCAATCAGCCCCAGCATTTT. Translating gives CSASRPTGGNQPQHF.

This chain connects TRBV6-1 to TRBJ1-4; 7 positions agree with TRBD1. CDR1 MNHNS and CDR2 SASEGT come from the germline V gene. Trimming cost V 7 bases and J 8 bases; bases outside gene matches: 7. The CDR3 totals 13 residues. This CDR3 is CASTRQGNEKLFF. In DNA, the CDR3 is TGTGCCAGCACCCGACAGGGAAACGAAAAACTGTTTTTT.

V and J are TRBV28 and TRBJ2-5, with 8 bases identical to TRBD2. CDR3 length: 14 amino acids. V was pared by 6 bases and J by 5 bases, with 8 bases of the junction left unmatched. Germline-derived CDR1 and CDR2 are MDHEN and SYDVKM. The CDR3 region has the DNA TGTGCCAGCAGCCCCGCGGGGGGAGGGGAGACCCAGTACTTC. Translating gives CASSPAGGGETQYF.

V gene TRBV6-2 or TRBV6-3 combines with J gene TRBJ2-1; TRBD1 matches 7 bases. V was pared by 8 bases and J by 4 bases, with 11 bases of the junction left unmatched. The CDR3 spans 15 residues. Germline assignment: CDR1 MNHEY and CDR2 SVGEGT. The CDR3: CASVETGEPYNEQFF. For the CDR3, the DNA is TGTGCCAGCGTGGAAACAGGGGAACCATACAATGAGCAGTTCTTC.

The table lists this clonotype with a few counts. The CDR3: CASSPQGLTQYF. DNA of the CDR3: TGTGCCAGCAGTCCCCAGGGGTTGACCCAGTACTTC. The rearrangement joins TRBV27 to TRBJ2-5; TRBD1 might be the D (6 bases). The CDR3 runs to 12 residues. Germline-derived CDR1 and CDR2 are MNHEY and SMNVEV (reference sequence). Between the trimmed V and J ends, which lost 5 bases and 7 bases, there was a span of 11 bases.

The chain has TRBV6-5 and TRBJ2-5; 9 bases match TRBD1. Germline CDR1 is MNHEY and CDR2 is SVGAGI. V was pared by 6 bases and J by 5 bases, with 10 bases of the junction left unmatched. This CDR3 spans 15 amino acids. CDR3 nucleotide sequence: TGTGCCAGCAGAAAGTCCGGGACAGGGATGGAGACCCAGTACTTC. Translation gives CASRKSGTGMETQYF.

The chain uses TRBV5-6 and TRBJ2-3, with D hard to call. Trimming pared 0 bases from V and 0 bases from J, leaving 11 bases between. Germline-derived CDR1 and CDR2 are SGHDT and YYEEEE. The CDR3 consists of 16 residues. In nucleotides, the CDR3 is TGTGCCAGCAGCTTGGTAGTCAGCCTTAGCACAGATACGCAGTATTTT. Translation: CASSLVVSLSTDTQYF.

Points on this clonotype: With a much larger clone just one base away, this may be a read error. The V gene is TRBV4-3, the J gene TRBJ2-5; D gene uncertain. CDR1 is LGHNA, CDR2 YSLEER, per germline. The length of the CDR3 is 15 residues. CDR3 DNA sequence: TGCGCCGGCAGCCAAGGGTTTTGGGTCCAAGAGACCCAGTACTTC. Translated, it gives CAGSQGFWVQETQYF.

The rearrangement links TRBV5-8 to TRBJ1-2, with a weak D call TRBD1 (6 bases). The CDR3 is 14 amino acids. V was clipped by 4 bases and J by 4 bases, with 14 bases between them. Germline values: CDR1 SGHTS, CDR2 YDEGEE. CDR3 in amino acids: CASSRGGIGYGYTF. The CDR3 DNA follows: TGTGCCAGCAGCCGGGGGGGCATAGGCTATGGCTACACCTTC.

The chain is built from TRBV20-1 and TRBJ2-4; D gene ambiguous. Deletions cut 1 base from V and 8 bases from J, with 9 bases between. This CDR3 has 12 residues. Germline CDR1 DFQATT, CDR2 SNEGSKA (reference sequence). Here the CDR3 DNA reads TGCAGTGCTAGAGTCCCCCCTGACATTCAGTACTTC. Translation gives CSARVPPDIQYF.

This clonotype was detected a few times. The V call is TRBV6-2 or TRBV6-3, the J call TRBJ2-3; D not certain. CDR3 length: 15 residues. V shed 2 bases and J shed 0 bases, with 9 bases lying between them. Germline-derived CDR1 and CDR2 are MNHEY and SVGEGT. The CDR3 reads CASSYPSPSTDTQYF. The CDR3 nucleotides read TGTGCCAGCAGTTACCCCTCGCCTAGCACAGATACGCAGTATTTT.

This sequence joins TRBV20-1 and TRBJ2-5; TRBD2 matches at 12 bases. CDR1 is DFQATT, CDR2 SNEGSKA, per germline (reference sequence). This CDR3 has 16 residues. V was pared by 0 bases and J by 4 bases, with 6 bases of the junction left unmatched. The CDR3 region has the DNA TGCAGTGCTAGAGATTCTCGGACTAGCGGGACAGAGACCCAGTACTTC. The encoded protein is CSARDSRTSGTETQYF.

Points on this clonotype: Possible read error: a much larger clone is one base away. This chain links TRBV5-1 with TRBJ2-7; 10 bases are shared with TRBD2. Germline CDR1 reads SGHRS; CDR2 reads YFSETQ. J was trimmed by 0 bases and V by 7 bases; bases with no gene match: 7. The CDR3 is 15 amino acids. CDR3 in amino acids: CASGIRLAGSYEQYF. The CDR3 DNA follows: TGCGCCAGCGGCATCCGACTAGCGGGCTCCTACGAGCAGTACTTC.

The DNA of the CDR3 is TGTGCCAGCAGCTTGTGGGCCATAAGCCAAGAGACCCAGTACTTC. The encoded protein is CASSLWAISQETQYF. The V call is TRBV5-6, the J call TRBJ2-5; D is unresolved. The CDR3 has 15 amino acids. V lost 1 base and J lost 1, with 11 bases in between. Germline V gene lookup returns CDR1 SGHDT and CDR2 YYEEEE.

This clonotype has ten or more counts. V and J are TRBV29-1 and TRBJ2-3; TRBD2 agrees at 11 bases. Germline V lookup: CDR1 SQVTM, CDR2 ANQGSEA. V lost 6 bases to trimming and J lost 0 bases; unmatched junction nucleotides: 8. This CDR3 is built from 16 residues. Here the CDR3 DNA reads TGCAGCGTCACCGGGACTAGCGGAACTAGCACAGATACGCAGTATTTT. It encodes CSVTGTSGTSTDTQYF.

The V gene is TRBV27, the J gene TRBJ2-3; 7 positions match TRBD1. Per the germline V gene, CDR1 is MNHEY and CDR2 is SMNVEV (reference sequence). V shed 3 bases, J shed 2 bases, and the junction held 8 bases outside the gene matches. CDR3 length: 16 amino acids. CDR3 sequence: CASSFEGGANTDTQYF. The CDR3 DNA sequence: TGTGCCAGCAGTTTCGAAGGGGGCGCGAACACAGATACGCAGTATTTT.

The chain links TRBV5-1 to TRBJ2-6, with D possibly TRBD2 on 5 matching bases. Germline V gives CDR1 SGHRS, CDR2 YFSETQ. Trimming took 4 bases from V and 1 from J, leaving 21 bases between them. The CDR3 runs 19 residues. The CDR3 DNA reads TGCGCCAGCAGCCCAACTCTTACCCTCTCGGGGTCTGGGGCCAACGTCCTGACTTTC. Translated: CASSPTLTLSGSGANVLTF.

The gene calls are TRBV5-5 and TRBJ2-5; 13 bases fit TRBD2. The junction had 10 bases not matched to a gene; V was cut back by 5 bases and J by 3 bases. Germline V CDR1 and CDR2: SGHKS, YYEKEE (reference sequence). The CDR3 is 17 amino acids. The CDR3 here is CASSLRTSGRGEETQYF. For the CDR3, the DNA is TGTGCCAGCAGTCTTCGGACTAGCGGGAGAGGGGAAGAGACCCAGTACTTC.

This clonotype was counted a few times. V is TRBV6-2 or TRBV6-3 and J is TRBJ2-3, with 7 bases aligning to TRBD1. Germline values: CDR1 MNHEY, CDR2 SVGEGT. This CDR3 region has 14 residues. J was trimmed by 6 bases and V by 5 bases; bases with no gene match: 8. In DNA, the CDR3 is TGTGCCAGCAGTCGACAGGGTACGAGGGATACGCAGTATTTT. This gives the protein CASSRQGTRDTQYF.